Sequencing of this T cell receptor beta chain was carried out in a study of Ad26.COV2.S vaccination and SARS-CoV-2 variants. Background on the study: Ad26.COV2.S, an intramuscular injection, was given once or twice 56 days apart.

Indicated treatment: roughly 19 received Ad26.COV2.S at low or high dose, single or two shots; roughly 5 received placebo; per-sample allocation not given. It was on day 63 after the first vaccine or placebo injection that samples were taken. Findings and caveats of the study: It was vaccine recipients, not placebo recipients, who had the higher spike-specific TCR breadth. Analyses of TCR breadth and depth may have underestimated total T cell responses.

Turning to this clone: The antigen remains undetermined.

Clones were read by immunoSEQ multiplex PCR, and TCRdb kept only the in-frame ones, dropping some. The data show some 290,000 clones, with roughly 84% seen just once and more than 1.5% held by the top ten. The receptor was isolated from a person aged 18-65 years who received the Ad26.COV2.S COVID-19 vaccine or a placebo. The material was peripheral blood, obtained in a trial of Ad26.COV2.S vaccine versus placebo.

The CDR3 spells CASSQEVVSALPEAFF. The CDR3 region has the DNA TGCGCCAGCAGCCAAGAAGTGGTATCGGCCCTCCCTGAAGCTTTCTTT. V usage is TRBV4-3 and J usage is TRBJ1-1; D is unresolved. Germline assignment: CDR1 LGHNA and CDR2 YSLEER. V lost 0 bases, J lost 6 bases, and 17 bases lay in between. The CDR3 totals 16 residues.